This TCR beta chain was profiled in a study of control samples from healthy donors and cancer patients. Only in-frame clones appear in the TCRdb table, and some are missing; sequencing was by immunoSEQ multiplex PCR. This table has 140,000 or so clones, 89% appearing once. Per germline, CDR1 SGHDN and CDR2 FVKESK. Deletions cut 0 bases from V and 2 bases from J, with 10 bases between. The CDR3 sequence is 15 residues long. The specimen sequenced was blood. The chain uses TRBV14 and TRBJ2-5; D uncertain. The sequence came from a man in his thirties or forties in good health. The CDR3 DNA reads TGTGCCAGCAGCCAAGAGAGGTCTCGACAAGAGACCCAGTACTTC. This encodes CASSQERSRQETQYF.